What follows describes a single T cell receptor beta chain. The antigen remains undetermined. The CDR3 has 20 amino acids. V dropped 6 bases and J dropped 5; count of bases not matched to a gene: 27. Germline values: CDR1 LNHDA, CDR2 SQIVND (reference sequence). This entry is derived from a study of pediatric ulcerative colitis. Overall study findings and caveats: Total lymphocyte DNA, not sorted subsets, was the template. No controls had the two rectal clonotypes shared by ulcerative colitis patients.

Produced via immunoSEQ multiplex PCR; TCRdb's table is partial and in-frame only. The sample records 45,000 to 75,000 clones, more than 75% being singletons. V usage is TRBV19 and J usage is TRBJ1-2; 7 positions agree with TRBD1. The sample was blood. This clonotype was sampled from a boy younger than 18 who was a control in a study of pediatric ulcerative colitis. The CDR3 DNA sequence: TGTGCCAGTAGATCCCCCCCGACAGGGATGAACGTTCAAGCGACGTATGGCTACACCTTC. Amino acid sequence: CASRSPPTGMNVQATYGYTF. The full variable domain, rest sourced from reference TRBV19 and TRBJ1-2, is DGGITQSPKYLFRKEGQNVTLSCEQNLNHDAMYWYRQDPGQGLRLIYYSQIVNDFQKGDIAEGYSVSREKKESFPLTVTSAQKNPTAFYLCASRSPPTGMNVQATYGYTFGSGTRLTVV.